This TCR beta chain was sequenced during a study of CD8 T cells in ankylosing spondylitis. This clonotype was found many times. TCRdb fed the 5' RACE reads into MiXCR, producing one record per CDR3 protein. The sample holds about 240,000 distinct CDR3 sequences, over 8.5% seen once. Per germline, CDR1 DFQATT and CDR2 SNEGSKA (reference sequence). Trimming took 5 bases from V and 10 from J, leaving 15 bases between them. The CDR3 is 13 residues long. The chain couples TRBV20-1 to TRBJ1-6; tentatively, D is TRBD1 (6 bases). This clonotype was obtained from a male donor with ankylosing spondylitis or in good health (not recorded which). Sequenced sample: blood, either unsorted or a sorted T cell fraction (not recorded which). The DNA for the CDR3 is TGCAGTGCTTCAGACACAGGGCTGTCACCCCTCCACTTT. It translates to CSASDTGLSPLHF.